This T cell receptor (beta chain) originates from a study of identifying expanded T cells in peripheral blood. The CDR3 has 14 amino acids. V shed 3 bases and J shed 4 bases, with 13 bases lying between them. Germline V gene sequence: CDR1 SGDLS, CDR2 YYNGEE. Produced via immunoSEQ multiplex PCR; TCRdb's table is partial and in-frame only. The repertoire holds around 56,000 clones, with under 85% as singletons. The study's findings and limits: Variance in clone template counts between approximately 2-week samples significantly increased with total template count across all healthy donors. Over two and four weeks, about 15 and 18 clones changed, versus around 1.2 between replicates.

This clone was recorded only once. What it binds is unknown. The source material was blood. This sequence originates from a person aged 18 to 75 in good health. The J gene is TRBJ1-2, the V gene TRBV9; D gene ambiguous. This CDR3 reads CASSEGSGPYGYTF. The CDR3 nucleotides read TGTGCCAGCAGCGAAGGTTCCGGGCCCTATGGCTACACCTTC.